Listed below are T cell receptor beta chains from one sample, sequenced in a study of T-cell reconstitution after alpha-beta-depleted transplantation in children. One entry per CDR3 protein, called by TCRdb with MiXCR from the PCR reads. The table records approximately 510,000 distinct CDR3 sequences, around 16% of them present only once. The source material was PBMCs from the stem cell graft donor, sampled from the stem cell graft. These receptors were obtained from a human donor who donated a stem cell graft to a child with acute lymphoblastic leukemia. Both conserved end residues are trimmed from each CDR3. Fields, in order: clone size, J gene, V gene, CDR3 length, CDR3 protein. Clone sizes are given selectively: once, few, many, or a class where the clone is expanded.

abundance: .; j_gene: TRBJ2-3; v_gene: TRBV27; len: 13; CDR3aa: ASHKRESRSDTQY
abundance: .; j_gene: TRBJ2-7; v_gene: TRBV12-3/TRBV12-4; len: 13; CDR3aa: ASSLAGGGNYEQY
abundance: few; j_gene: TRBJ2-1; v_gene: TRBV7-2; len: 14; CDR3aa: ASSQGRQRAPNEQF
abundance: .; j_gene: TRBJ2-6; v_gene: TRBV5-5; len: 12; CDR3aa: ASSWTAGADVLT
abundance: .; j_gene: TRBJ2-7; v_gene: TRBV21-1; len: 11; CDR3aa: ASSKTGDGEQY
abundance: .; j_gene: TRBJ2-1; v_gene: TRBV20-1; len: 11; CDR3aa: SARTYRGSEQF
abundance: few; j_gene: TRBJ2-3; v_gene: TRBV6-5; len: 12; CDR3aa: ASTWTRGTDTQY
abundance: few; j_gene: TRBJ2-1; v_gene: TRBV19; len: 14; CDR3aa: ASSIDAGGSYNEQF
abundance: .; j_gene: TRBJ1-2; v_gene: TRBV7-9; len: 12; CDR3aa: ASSFGGGIYGYT
abundance: .; j_gene: TRBJ1-2; v_gene: TRBV12-3/TRBV12-4; len: 10; CDR3aa: ASRSLNYGYT
abundance: .; j_gene: TRBJ2-7; v_gene: TRBV12-3/TRBV12-4; len: 15; CDR3aa: ASSFSGRDRRTYEQY